This TCR beta chain was found in a study of blood T cell repertoires in COVID-19. The data were produced by immunoSEQ multiplex PCR, yet TCRdb's version contains in-frame clones alone and is incomplete. The sample yields 250,000 to 300,000 clones, approximately 91% seen once. The CDR3 length is 14 residues. The V and J ends lost 2 bases and 7 bases respectively, with 12 bases between them. Germline CDR1 LNHDA, CDR2 SQIVND (reference sequence). The material sequenced was PBMCs or T cells enriched from blood (not recorded which). The gene calls are TRBV19 and TRBJ2-1; D perhaps matches TRBD2 (5 bases). The receptor was derived from a middle-aged woman with acute COVID-19. The CDR3 coding sequence is TGTGCCAGTAGTATACGGGAATCCCTAAATGAGCAGTTCTTC. Amino acids: CASSIRESLNEQFF.